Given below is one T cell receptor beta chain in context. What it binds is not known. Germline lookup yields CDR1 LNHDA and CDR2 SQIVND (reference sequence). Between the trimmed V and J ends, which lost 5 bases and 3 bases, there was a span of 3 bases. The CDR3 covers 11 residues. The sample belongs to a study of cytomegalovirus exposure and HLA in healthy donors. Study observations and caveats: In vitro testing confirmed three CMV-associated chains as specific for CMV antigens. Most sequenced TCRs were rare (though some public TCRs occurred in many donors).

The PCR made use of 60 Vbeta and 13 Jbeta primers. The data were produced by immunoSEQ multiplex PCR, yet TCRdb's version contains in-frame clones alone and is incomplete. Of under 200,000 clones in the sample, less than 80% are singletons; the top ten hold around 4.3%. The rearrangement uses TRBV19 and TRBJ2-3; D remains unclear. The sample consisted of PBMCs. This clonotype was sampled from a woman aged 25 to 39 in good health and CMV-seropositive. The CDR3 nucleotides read TGTGCCAGTAGTTTAACAGATACGCAGTATTTT. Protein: CASSLTDTQYF.